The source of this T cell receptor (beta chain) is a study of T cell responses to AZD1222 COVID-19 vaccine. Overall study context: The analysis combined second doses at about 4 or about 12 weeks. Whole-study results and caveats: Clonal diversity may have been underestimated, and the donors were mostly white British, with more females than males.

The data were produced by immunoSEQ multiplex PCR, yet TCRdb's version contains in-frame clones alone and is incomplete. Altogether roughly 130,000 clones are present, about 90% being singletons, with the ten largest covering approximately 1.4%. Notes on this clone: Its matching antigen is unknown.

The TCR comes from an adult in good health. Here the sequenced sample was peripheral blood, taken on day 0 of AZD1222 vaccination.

CDR3 protein: CASRLAGGPNTGELFF. The CDR3 DNA is TGTGCCAGCAGACTAGCGGGGGGCCCGAACACCGGGGAGCTGTTTTTT. This chain links TRBV3-1 (or the pseudogene TRBV3-2) with TRBJ2-2, with TRBD2 matching 12 bases. Germline values: CDR1 LGHDT, CDR2 YNNKEL (reference sequence). V dropped 6 bases and J dropped 0; count of bases not matched to a gene: 2. This CDR3 is 16 amino acids long.